The clone carrying this T cell receptor beta chain was seen many times. What it binds is unknown. The germline V gene encodes CDR1 SQVTM and CDR2 ANQGSEA. Trimming took off 2 bases at V and 1 base at J, with 10 bases between the two ends. There are 14 residues in the CDR3. The source of the sample is a study of CD8+CD57+ T cells in acquired aplastic anemia. Findings and caveats of the study: Simpson's diversity of CD8+ cells was not significantly different in patients compared with controls.

For CDR3 and TCR beta VDJ profiling, genomic DNA was the template used. TCRdb processed the reads anew with MiXCR; each CDR3 protein has one entry. Counted here are around 430,000 distinct CDR3 sequences, approximately 33% occurring once; the ten biggest clones make up 0.75% to 0.95%. Whoever was chosen for sequencing had shown CD8+CD57+ cell expansion by flow cytometry. The rearrangement uses TRBV29-1 and TRBJ2-3, with D tentatively TRBD2 (7 bases). The sequenced material came from sorted CD4+, CD8+, or CD8+CD57+ T cells (not recorded which) from PBMCs. This TCR came from a human donor with aplastic anemia. CDR3 coding DNA: TGCAGCGTTGAATTCGGGGGGCGCACAGATACGCAGTATTTT. Protein product: CSVEFGGRTDTQYF.